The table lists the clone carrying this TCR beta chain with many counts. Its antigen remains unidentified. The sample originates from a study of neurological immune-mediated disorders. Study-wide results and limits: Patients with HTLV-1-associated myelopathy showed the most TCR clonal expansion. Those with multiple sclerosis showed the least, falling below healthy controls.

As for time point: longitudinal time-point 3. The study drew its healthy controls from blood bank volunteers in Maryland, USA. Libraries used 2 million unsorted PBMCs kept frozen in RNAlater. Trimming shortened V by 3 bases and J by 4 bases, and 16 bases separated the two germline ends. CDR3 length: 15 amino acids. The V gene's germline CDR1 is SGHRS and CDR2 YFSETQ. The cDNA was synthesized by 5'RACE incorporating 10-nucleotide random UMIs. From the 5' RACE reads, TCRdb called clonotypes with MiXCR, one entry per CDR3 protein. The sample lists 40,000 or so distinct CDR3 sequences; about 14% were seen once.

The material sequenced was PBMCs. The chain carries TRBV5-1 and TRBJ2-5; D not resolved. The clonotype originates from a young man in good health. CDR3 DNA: TGCGCCAGCAGCTCCCCTGTAGGTGAGCTAGAGACCCAGTACTTC. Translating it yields CASSSPVGELETQYF.